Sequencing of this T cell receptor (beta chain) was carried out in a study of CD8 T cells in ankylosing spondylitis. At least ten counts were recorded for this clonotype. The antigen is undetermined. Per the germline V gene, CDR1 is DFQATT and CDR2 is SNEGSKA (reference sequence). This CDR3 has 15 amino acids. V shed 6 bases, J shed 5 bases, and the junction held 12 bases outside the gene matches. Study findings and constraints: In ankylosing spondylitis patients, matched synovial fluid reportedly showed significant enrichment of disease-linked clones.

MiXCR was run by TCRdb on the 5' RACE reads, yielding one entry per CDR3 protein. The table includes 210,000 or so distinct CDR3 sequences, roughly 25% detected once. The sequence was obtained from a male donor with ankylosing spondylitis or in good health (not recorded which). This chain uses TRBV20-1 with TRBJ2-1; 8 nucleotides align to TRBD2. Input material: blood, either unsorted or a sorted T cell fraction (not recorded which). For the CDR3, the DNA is TGCAGTGCCAACGGGGGGGCGGAGTCTGACAATGAGCAGTTCTTC. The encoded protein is CSANGGAESDNEQFF.